A selection of T cell receptor beta chains follows, all from one sample in a study of CD8+ T cells in alopecia areata. TCRdb's copy holds only in-frame clones and misses some; the assay was immunoSEQ multiplex PCR. The sample records roughly 230,000 clones, roughly two fifths being singletons. Material: CD4+ T cells sorted from blood, obtained at roughly week 38, from a patient treated with tofacitinib. The receptors shown here come from a human donor with alopecia areata. CDR3s include the opening cysteine and the closing phenylalanine or tryptophan. Each record gives: V gene, J gene, CDR3 protein.

>TRBV5-1|TRBJ2-7
CASSLASGTSGYNERYF
>TRBV30|TRBJ2-1
CAWNDPSGRFSYNEQFF
>TRBV9|TRBJ2-3
CASSGRGDTQYF
>TRBV6-6|TRBJ1-2
CASSRSDYGYTF
>TRBV7-7|TRBJ2-1
CASSSTPGQVVEQFF
>TRBV10-3|TRBJ2-1
CAISGGSGLAGVNEQFF
>TRBV28|TRBJ1-5
CASTPAGGNQPQHF
>TRBV7-2|TRBJ1-2
CASSLRPLANYGYTF
>TRBV29-1|TRBJ2-7
CSVGSLAGPFGYEQYF
>TRBV29-1|TRBJ2-6
CSVVAGDGANVLTF
>TRBV30|TRBJ2-1
CAWSVGVGEQFF
>TRBV7-2|TRBJ2-5
CASSSKPTTPYQETQYF
>TRBV4-1|TRBJ2-4
CASSQELGNIQYF
>TRBV7-9|TRBJ2-7
CASSLYRDRGYEQYF
>TRBV15|TRBJ2-7
CATSRAEGARFSYEQYF
>TRBV30|TRBJ2-3
CAWITGQGGTDTQYF
>TRBV30|TRBJ1-5
CAWGERNQPQHF
>TRBV7-9|TRBJ2-1
CASSLAATGRNEQFF
>TRBV4-2|TRBJ2-1
CASSQPTSNEQFF
>TRBV7-2|TRBJ2-7
CASARGSYEQYF
>TRBV7-2|TRBJ2-2
CASSPSRIGSSAGELFF
>TRBV7-9|TRBJ2-5
CASARTPEETQYF
>TRBV30|TRBJ2-4
CAWSVPDRDIQYF
>TRBV25-1|TRBJ2-2
CASSADRDTGELFF
>TRBV15|TRBJ1-1
CATSGRRGTEAFF
>TRBV29-1|TRBJ2-2
CSVSGSGTGELFF
>TRBV14|TRBJ1-1
CASSQAGGYFGTEAFF
>TRBV18|TRBJ1-3
CASSPGQEDTIYF
>TRBV5-1|TRBJ2-3
CASSSFSRITSGSADTQYF
>TRBV7-2|TRBJ2-4
CASSLVGVIAKNIQYF
>TRBV25-1|TRBJ2-3
CASTPGGGGDTQYF
>TRBV30|TRBJ2-3
CAWSGRNTDTQYF
>TRBV15|TRBJ2-5
CATSRNAPAGETQYF
>TRBV5-1|TRBJ2-2
CASSPIAGSNGELFF
>TRBV14|TRBJ1-3
CASSQGGRGPSGNTIYF
>TRBV27|TRBJ2-6
CATKAFTGSAGANVLTF
>TRBV5-6|TRBJ2-5
CASSLAGQQETQYF
>TRBV5-1|TRBJ2-7
CASSALAGGPPEQYF
>TRBV29-1|TRBJ2-1
CSVAVSPSYNEQFF
>TRBV30|TRBJ1-1
CAWSLGGLYTEAFF
>TRBV7-9|TRBJ2-7
CASSSDRVQRTEQYF
>TRBV5-4|TRBJ2-7
CASSRDRAYEQYF
>TRBV6-5|TRBJ1-2
CASSSDRGPTYGYTF
>TRBV5-6|TRBJ2-1
CASSLLDNEQFF
>TRBV29-1|TRBJ1-5
CSVAGQPGEPQHF
>TRBV7-3|TRBJ2-5
CASSRQRRETQYF
>TRBV12-5|TRBJ2-5
CASGLGVARVDQETQYF
>TRBV7-2|TRBJ2-2
CASSLGLAGGRNTGELFF
>TRBV29-1|TRBJ2-1
CSVALYNEQFF
>TRBV10-3|TRBJ2-6
CAINPTAGANVLTF
>TRBV30|TRBJ2-1
CAWEIRGQQFF
>TRBV30|TRBJ1-5
CAWSGDSLSNQPQHF
>TRBV9|TRBJ2-3
CASSVGIDTQYF
>TRBV28|TRBJ2-6
CATRVGTGVPGANVLTF
>TRBV6-5|TRBJ2-5
CASRRQGQETQYF